Shown below are 25 T cell receptor beta chains from a single sample sequenced in a study of T cells in localized non-small cell lung cancer. TCRdb keeps only in-frame clones here, not all; method: immunoSEQ multiplex PCR. The table includes approximately 32,000 clones, more than 65% detected once. The material sequenced was peripheral blood, taken before any cancer treatment. All receptors come from a male donor aged 60 or over with stage III squamous cell lung carcinoma.

The V gene is TRBV27, the J gene TRBJ2-1; TRBD2 matches at 12 bases. The CDR3 has 17 amino acids. V trimming: 5 bases; J trimming: 0 bases; junction bases outside the gene matches: 5. CDR1 and CDR2 from the germline V gene are MNHEY and SMNVEV (reference sequence). The CDR3 DNA is TGTGCCAGCAGTACGTGGACTAGCGGGGTCTCCTACAATGAGCAGTTCTTC. Amino acid sequence: CASSTWTSGVSYNEQFF.

This sequence joins TRBV7-3 and TRBJ2-1; 10 nucleotides line up with TRBD1. The CDR3 is 16 amino acids. V shed 1 base and J 8 bases; nucleotides not matched to a gene: 8. Germline-derived CDR1 and CDR2 are SGHTA and FQGTGA. CDR3 amino acids: CASSLNSRQGAYEQFF. The CDR3 nucleotides read TGTGCCAGCAGCTTAAATTCGAGACAGGGGGCCTATGAGCAGTTCTTC.

The chain couples TRBV18 to TRBJ2-5; D ambiguous. Deletions cut 0 bases from V and 2 bases from J, with 13 bases between. This CDR3 comprises 16 residues. The germline CDR1 and CDR2 sequences are KGHSH and LQKENI. The CDR3 loop reads CASSPPPGQPQETQYF. CDR3 DNA: TGTGCCAGCTCACCACCGCCAGGTCAGCCGCAAGAGACCCAGTACTTC. The full variable domain, its missing parts supplied by reference TRBV18 and TRBJ2-5, is NAGVMQNPRHLVRRRGQEARLRCSPMKGHSHVYWYRQLPEEGLKFMVYLQKENIIDESGMPKERFSAEFPKEGPSILRIQQVVRGDSAAYFCASSPPPGQPQETQYFGPGTRLLVL.

The chain joins TRBV7-9 to TRBJ1-1; 7 nucleotides align to TRBD1. Germline V gives CDR1 SEHNR, CDR2 FQNEAQ (reference sequence). J lost 8 bases, V lost 2 bases, and 5 bases had no gene match. CDR3 length: 13 residues. The CDR3 nucleotides read TGTGCCAGCAGCTTATCGACAGGGACAGAAGCTTTCTTT. Protein sequence: CASSLSTGTEAFF.

The CDR3 nucleotides are TGTGCCAGCTCACCACTGTTGGAGACCCAGTACTTC. Translating it yields CASSPLLETQYF. The chain carries TRBV18 and TRBJ2-5; D remains ambiguous. The CDR3 is 12 residues long. Germline V gene lookup returns CDR1 KGHSH and CDR2 LQKENI. Trimming took off 1 base at V and 5 bases at J, with 5 bases between the two ends.

A few counts support this clone. The chain has TRBV30 and TRBJ1-1, with D maybe TRBD1 (6 bases). The CDR3 is 13 residues long. The ends were cut back, 5 bases at V and 5 bases at J, with 15 bases in the middle. The germline gives CDR1 GTSNPN, CDR2 SVGIG (reference sequence). In DNA, the CDR3 is TGTGCCTGGCGGGGACACCAGGGGACTGAAGCTTTCTTT. This encodes CAWRGHQGTEAFF.

The genes are TRBV5-3 and TRBJ2-7; D is undetermined. Being an ORF, TRBV5-3 has a function that is uncertain. CDR3 length: 13 amino acids. Trimming pared 5 bases from V and 4 bases from J, leaving 13 bases between. This CDR3 is CARSFDWGYEQYF. Here the CDR3 DNA reads TGTGCCAGAAGTTTTGATTGGGGATACGAGCAGTACTTC.

The rearrangement links TRBV19 to TRBJ1-5; D not certain. V gave up 5 bases and J gave up 0 bases, with 8 bases separating them. The CDR3 covers 14 residues. Germline CDR1 and CDR2: LNHDA and SQIVND (reference sequence). The CDR3 bases are TGTGCCAGTAGTGTCGGACGTAGCAATCAGCCCCAGCATTTT. As protein: CASSVGRSNQPQHF.

The J gene is TRBJ1-1, the V gene TRBV15; the D is unclear. CDR3 length equals 14 residues. The germline V gene encodes CDR1 LNHNV and CDR2 YYDKDF (reference sequence). V shed 0 bases and J shed 4 bases, with 9 bases lying between them. CDR3 protein: CATSREREATEAFF. CDR3 DNA sequence: TGTGCCACCAGCAGAGAAAGGGAGGCCACTGAAGCTTTCTTT.

V and J are TRBV2 and TRBJ1-2; D is unresolved. Per the germline V gene, CDR1 is SNHLY and CDR2 is FYNNEI. This CDR3 spans 13 amino acids. Trimming stripped 4 bases from V and 8 bases from J, with 14 bases between. The CDR3: CASSGGVDGGYTF. The CDR3 nucleotides are TGTGCCAGCAGTGGAGGAGTAGACGGAGGCTACACCTTC.

This chain uses TRBV2 with TRBJ1-1; no clear D. V was pared by 8 bases and J by 3 bases, with 16 bases between. Germline V gene data show CDR1 as SNHLY and CDR2 as FYNNEI. This CDR3 comprises 14 residues. The CDR3 here is CASSYLSADTEAFF. Written as DNA, the CDR3 is TGTGCCAGCTCATACCTATCGGCAGACACTGAAGCTTTCTTT. Supplemented by reference TRBV2 and TRBJ1-1, the full variable domain reads EPEVTQTPSHQVTQMGQEVILRCVPISNHLYFYWYRQILGQKVEFLVSFYNNEISEKSEIFDDQFSVERPDGSNFTLKIRSTKLEDSAMYFCASSYLSADTEAFFGQGTRLTVV.

This chain uses TRBV6-1 with TRBJ1-4, with D maybe TRBD1 (5 bases). Germline V gene data show CDR1 as MNHNS and CDR2 as SASEGT. V lost 10 bases and J 5 bases, leaving 14 bases between the germline ends. CDR3 length: 13 residues. This CDR3 is CATRTHQNEKLFF. The CDR3 DNA sequence: TGTGCCACCAGGACACATCAGAATGAAAAACTGTTTTTT.

The chain couples TRBV10-3 to TRBJ2-7; tentative D call: TRBD2 (5 bases). The CDR3 has 15 residues. Germline assignment: CDR1 ENHRY and CDR2 SYGVKD. V lost 0 bases and J lost 1, with 10 bases in between. CDR3 amino acids: CAISESKSGSYEQYF. Written as DNA, the CDR3 is TGTGCCATCAGTGAGTCGAAAAGCGGATCCTACGAGCAGTACTTC.

The chain joins TRBV11-2 to TRBJ1-3; possibly TRBD1 for D (6 bases). CDR3 length equals 13 residues. The V end lost 8 bases, the J end lost 5 bases, and 13 bases lay between the germline ends. Germline values: CDR1 SGHAT, CDR2 FQNNGV. As DNA, the CDR3 is TGTGCCAGCTCACAGGGTTTAAGAAACACCATATATTTT. Protein product: CASSQGLRNTIYF.

The chain is built from TRBV2 and TRBJ1-1, with a possible D match to TRBD1 (6 bases). The CDR3 is made up of 15 amino acids. V lost 8 bases and J 1 base, leaving 17 bases between the germline ends. The germline CDR1 and CDR2 sequences are SNHLY and FYNNEI. The CDR3 DNA reads as TGTGCCAGCCGAGGGGGACGCTCTAGGAACACTGAAGCTTTCTTT. Residues: CASRGGRSRNTEAFF.

The chain recombines TRBV10-3 with TRBJ1-5; D unresolved. Germline values: CDR1 ENHRY, CDR2 SYGVKD. Trimming removed 0 bases from V and 3 bases from J, with 6 bases in between. The length of the CDR3 is 14 residues. The CDR3 here is CAISESGPNQPQHF. CDR3 nucleotides: TGTGCCATCAGTGAGTCAGGGCCCAATCAGCCCCAGCATTTT.

The V and J genes are TRBV7-2 and TRBJ2-1, with TRBD1 identical over 9 bases. From germline, CDR1 is SGHTA and CDR2 FQGNSA. CDR3 length equals 15 residues. The V and J ends lost 5 bases and 1 base, in that order; junction bases with no gene match: 3. The CDR3 bases are TGTGCCAGCAGCCTGGACAGGGGATCCTACAATGAGCAGTTCTTC. As protein: CASSLDRGSYNEQFF.

The CDR3 region is CAWSRQGGETQYF. In DNA, the CDR3 is TGTGCCTGGTCGCGACAGGGAGGAGAGACCCAGTACTTC. The J gene is TRBJ2-5, the V gene TRBV30, with D maybe TRBD1 (7 bases). The germline V gene encodes CDR1 GTSNPN and CDR2 SVGIG (reference sequence). The CDR3 covers 13 residues. V gave up 5 bases and J gave up 4 bases, with 14 bases separating them.

The table lists this clone with a count of one. The chain combines TRBV6-1 with TRBJ2-5; D is unresolved. Trimming stripped 6 bases from V and 0 bases from J, with 8 bases between. Germline CDR1 and CDR2: MNHNS and SASEGT. The CDR3 is made up of 13 amino acids. The chain's CDR3 is CASSQTYQETQYF. For the CDR3, the DNA is TGTGCCAGCAGCCAGACGTACCAAGAGACCCAGTACTTC.

This sequence joins TRBV10-1 and TRBJ2-2; a weak D match, TRBD2 (5 bases). The CDR3 is 14 residues long. Trimming removed 3 bases at V and 6 bases at J, with 11 bases between. From germline, CDR1 is WNHNN and CDR2 SYGVQD (reference sequence). CDR3 in amino acids: CASSEEGRAGELFF. CDR3 DNA sequence: TGCGCCAGCAGTGAAGAGGGTAGGGCCGGGGAGCTGTTTTTT.

This CDR3 reads CSVGRQVTGELFF. The CDR3 DNA follows: TGCAGCGTTGGACGGCAGGTCACCGGGGAGCTGTTTTTT. The chain employs TRBV29-1 and TRBJ2-2; D gene unclear. V was pared by 4 bases and J by 4 bases, with 10 bases between. This CDR3 contains 13 residues. CDR1 is SQVTM and CDR2 is ANQGSEA in the germline V gene.

This clone was detected only a few times. V gene TRBV23-1 combines with J gene TRBJ1-1; a weak D match, TRBD1 (5 bases). TRBV23-1 is classed as an ORF, of uncertain function. Trimming removed 3 bases at V and 4 bases at J, with 24 bases between. The CDR3 is 18 residues long. CDR3 DNA: TGCGCCAGCAGTCATCCACCCCCGGGGGAACTCCTGGGCACTGAAGCTTTCTTT. Its translation is CASSHPPPGELLGTEAFF.

This chain uses TRBV30 with TRBJ1-6, with 8 bases aligning to TRBD1. With V trimmed by 0 bases and J by 10 bases, 5 bases remained unmatched. The germline V gene has CDR1 GTSNPN and CDR2 SVGIG (reference sequence). The length of the CDR3 is 14 residues. CDR3 nucleotides: TGTGCCTGGAGTGTTGGGACAGGTGGATCACCCCTCCACTTT. This gives the protein CAWSVGTGGSPLHF.

The chain carries TRBV5-1 and TRBJ2-3; TRBD1 agrees at 8 bases. The CDR3 totals 13 residues. The ends lost 5 bases at V and 6 bases at J; junction bases unmatched: 5. The germline V gene encodes CDR1 SGHRS and CDR2 YFSETQ. This CDR3 reads CASSWTGFDTQYF. The CDR3 bases are TGCGCCAGCAGTTGGACAGGGTTCGATACGCAGTATTTT.

The genes are TRBV6-5 and TRBJ1-1; D gene unclear. CDR1 and CDR2 (germline): MNHEY, SVGAGI. The V and J ends lost 6 bases and 8 bases respectively, with 16 bases between them. This CDR3 is 13 amino acids long. CDR3 bases: TGTGCCAGCAGCCCCTCTTCGGGTAGGGAAGCTTTCTTT. Translating gives CASSPSSGREAFF.